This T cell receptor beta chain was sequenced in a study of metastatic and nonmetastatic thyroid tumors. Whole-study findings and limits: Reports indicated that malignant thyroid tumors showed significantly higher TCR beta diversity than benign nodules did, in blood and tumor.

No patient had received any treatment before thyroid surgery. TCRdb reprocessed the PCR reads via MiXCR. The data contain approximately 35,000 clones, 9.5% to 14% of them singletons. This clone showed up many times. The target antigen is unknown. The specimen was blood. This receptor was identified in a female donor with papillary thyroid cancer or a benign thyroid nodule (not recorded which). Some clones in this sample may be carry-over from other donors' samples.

CDR3 coding DNA: TGTGCCAGCAGCTTTGCGGGGGGAGGTGGCAATGAGCAGTTCTTC. It translates to CASSFAGGGGNEQFF. The chain joins TRBV7-2 to TRBJ2-1, with 8 bases lining up with TRBD2. J gave up 6 bases and V 3 bases, and 7 bases lay outside the gene matches. The CDR3 consists of 15 residues. Germline V gives CDR1 SGHTA, CDR2 FQGNSA.